This T cell receptor beta chain appears in the sequencing data of a study of T cell responses to AZD1222 COVID-19 vaccine. Generated by immunoSEQ multiplex PCR, the TCRdb table keeps only in-frame clones and is missing some. The sample records 100,000 or so clones, approximately 91% being singletons. Looked up from germline, CDR1 is MNHEY and CDR2 is SVGEGT. Trimming cost V 7 bases and J 9 bases; bases outside gene matches: 12. The length of the CDR3 is 14 residues. Findings of the study overall: There were mostly white British donors and more females than males, and clonal diversity was possibly underestimated. Spike-specific TCR breadth and depth rose after two AZD1222 doses.

With regard to this clone: Its target is unknown.

The chain has TRBV6-2 or TRBV6-3 and TRBJ2-1; 7 nucleotides agree with TRBD2. The origin of this receptor is an adult in good health. Sequencing used peripheral blood, obtained on day 0 of AZD1222 vaccination. The CDR3 DNA is TGTGCCAGCACCCCAAGGCAGGGCGGGAGTGAGCAGTTCTTC. Its protein product is CASTPRQGGSEQFF.